This is a list of T cell receptor beta chains from one sample in a study of early T cells in non-severe SARS-CoV-2 infection. TCRdb reprocessed the 5' RACE reads via MiXCR and lists one record per CDR3 protein. The data show 65,000 to 75,000 distinct CDR3 sequences, roughly 12% seen once. Source material: whole blood. The receptor source for this set is an adult who was a healthcare worker with PCR-confirmed SARS-CoV-2 infection or an uninfected control (not recorded which). Both conserved end residues are part of each CDR3. Each record gives: clone size, J gene, V gene, D gene, CDR3 protein, CDR3 DNA. The D gene is left open where the match is weak. Clone size, where shown, is once, few, many, or a class for clones that have expanded.

abundance: many
j_gene: TRBJ1-1
v_gene: TRBV14
d_gene: .
CDR3aa: CASSQSRPISSLNTEAFF
CDR3nt: TGTGCCAGCAGCCAATCAAGGCCAATCTCTAGCCTGAACACTGAAGCTTTCTTT

abundance: many
j_gene: TRBJ1-1
v_gene: TRBV3-1
d_gene: .
CDR3aa: CASSQDHGMNTEAFF
CDR3nt: TGTGCCAGCAGCCAAGATCATGGTATGAACACTGAAGCTTTCTTT

abundance: many
j_gene: TRBJ2-5
v_gene: TRBV5-4
d_gene: TRBD1
CDR3aa: CASTRGQGEETQYF
CDR3nt: TGTGCCAGCACCCGGGGACAGGGTGAGGAGACCCAGTACTTC

abundance: many
j_gene: TRBJ2-1
v_gene: TRBV4-1
d_gene: .
CDR3aa: CASSQVDILSYNEQFF
CDR3nt: TGCGCCAGCAGCCAAGTTGATATCCTCTCCTACAATGAGCAGTTCTTC

abundance: many
j_gene: TRBJ2-3
v_gene: TRBV27
d_gene: .
CDR3aa: CASSLDNPTDTQYF
CDR3nt: TGTGCCAGCAGTTTAGACAACCCTACGGATACGCAGTATTTT

abundance: .
j_gene: TRBJ2-7
v_gene: TRBV7-9
d_gene: .
CDR3aa: CASSTIVYEQYF
CDR3nt: TGTGCCAGCAGCACGATTGTCTACGAGCAGTACTTC

abundance: few
j_gene: TRBJ2-1
v_gene: TRBV5-1
d_gene: TRBD2
CDR3aa: CASSLGMPGLAGGNEQFF
CDR3nt: TGCGCCAGCAGCTTGGGGATGCCGGGCCTAGCGGGAGGAAATGAGCAGTTCTTC

abundance: many
j_gene: TRBJ1-3
v_gene: TRBV6-1
d_gene: .
CDR3aa: CASSGEYGNTIYF
CDR3nt: TGTGCCAGCAGTGGGGAGTACGGAAACACCATATATTTT

abundance: .
j_gene: TRBJ2-1
v_gene: TRBV7-3
d_gene: TRBD2
CDR3aa: CASSGTSGIESEQFF
CDR3nt: TGTGCCAGCAGCGGGACTAGCGGGATTGAGAGTGAGCAGTTCTTC

abundance: .
j_gene: TRBJ2-5
v_gene: TRBV28
d_gene: .
CDR3aa: CASSLVSTETQYF
CDR3nt: TGTGCCAGCAGTTTGGTCTCGACGGAGACCCAGTACTTC

abundance: few
j_gene: TRBJ1-1
v_gene: TRBV6-5
d_gene: .
CDR3aa: CASSSSRGGTEAFF
CDR3nt: TGTGCCAGCAGCTCTTCCAGGGGAGGGACTGAAGCTTTCTTT

abundance: many
j_gene: TRBJ2-6
v_gene: TRBV9
d_gene: .
CDR3aa: CASSEIGTGANVLTF
CDR3nt: TGTGCCAGCAGCGAGATAGGTACTGGGGCCAACGTCCTGACTTTC